These T cell receptor beta chains were read from a single sample in a study of shared clonotypes between healthy human individuals. The data were produced by immunoSEQ multiplex PCR, yet TCRdb's version contains in-frame clones alone and is incomplete. The sample lists 700,000 to 950,000 clones, 96% seen once, with over 0.2% in the top ten. Sequencing was performed on naive CD8+ T cells sorted from blood. The source is a man aged 25 to 40 in good health. Each CDR3 is given with its conserved first and last residue. Fields, in order: V gene, D gene, CDR3 length, J gene, clone size, CDR3 protein, CDR3 DNA. The D gene is left open where the match is weak. Where a row states a size, it is once, few, many or the class of an expanded clone; other rows omit it.

TRBV2	TRBD2	17	TRBJ2-2	.	CASTTPAGGGNTGELFF	TGTGCCAGCACCACCCCAGCGGGAGGGGGGAACACCGGGGAGCTGTTTTTT
TRBV28	TRBD2	13	TRBJ2-1	.	CASSSSGNNEQFF	TGTGCCAGCAGTTCTAGCGGGAACAATGAGCAGTTCTTC
TRBV4-1	.	16	TRBJ1-1	.	CASSHRDDPFYTEAFF	TGCGCCAGCAGCCATCGGGACGACCCATTTTATACTGAAGCTTTCTTT
TRBV5-4	TRBD2	13	TRBJ2-4	.	CASSPGGGDIQYF	TGTGCCAGCAGCCCCGGCGGGGGGGACATTCAGTACTTC
TRBV29-1	TRBD1	14	TRBJ1-1	.	CSVRRDSQIAEAFF	TGCAGCGTTAGACGGGACAGTCAGATCGCTGAAGCTTTCTTT
TRBV7-6	TRBD1	15	TRBJ2-2	.	CASSLFPGGHGELFF	TGTGCCAGCAGCTTATTCCCAGGGGGCCACGGGGAGCTGTTTTTT
TRBV4-1	TRBD2	16	TRBJ2-7	.	CASSQDRAGEGYEQYF	TGCGCCAGCAGCCAAGATAGAGCGGGAGAGGGCTACGAGCAGTACTTC
TRBV7-9	.	12	TRBJ2-7	.	CASSQPGHEQYF	TGTGCCAGCAGCCAACCCGGACATGAGCAGTACTTC
TRBV7-9	TRBD1	13	TRBJ1-2	.	CASSYGQGDGYTF	TGTGCCAGCAGCTATGGACAGGGCGATGGCTACACCTTC
TRBV6-1	.	14	TRBJ2-7	.	CASSLVQSSYEQYF	TGTGCCAGCTCCCTAGTACAAAGCTCCTACGAGCAGTACTTC
TRBV6-5	TRBD1	16	TRBJ2-5	.	CASSYSTGTYQETQYF	TGTGCCAGCAGTTACTCGACAGGGACGTACCAAGAGACCCAGTACTTC
TRBV10-1	TRBD2	19	TRBJ2-1	.	CASSESIGAAGVSYNEQFF	TGCGCCAGCAGTGAGTCGATAGGCGCGGCGGGAGTGTCCTACAATGAGCAGTTCTTC
TRBV7-9	TRBD2	16	TRBJ2-5	few	CASSSSDGRARETQYF	TGTGCCAGCAGCTCGTCAGACGGGAGGGCCAGAGAGACCCAGTACTTC
TRBV15	TRBD2	17	TRBJ2-7	.	CATSRALLAGATYEQYF	TGTGCCACCAGCAGAGCTTTACTAGCGGGAGCCACCTACGAGCAGTACTTC
TRBV4-3	.	17	TRBJ2-1	.	CASSQDGMGAPYNEQFF	TGCGCCAGCAGCCAAGATGGAATGGGGGCCCCCTACAATGAGCAGTTCTTC
TRBV9	TRBD2	13	TRBJ2-5	.	CASGSGRGETQYF	TGTGCCAGCGGTAGCGGGAGAGGAGAGACCCAGTACTTC
TRBV23-1	.	12	TRBJ1-1	.	CVNPLQNTEAFF	TGCGTTAACCCTCTACAGAACACTGAAGCTTTCTTT
TRBV28	.	14	TRBJ1-2	.	CASSFRARGYGYTF	TGTGCCAGCAGTTTTAGAGCCAGGGGCTATGGCTACACCTTC
TRBV4-1	.	16	TRBJ2-1	.	CASSQRGLAEYNEQFF	TGCGCCAGCAGCCAAAGGGGGCTAGCGGAGTACAATGAGCAGTTCTTC
TRBV11-2	TRBD2	14	TRBJ2-1	.	CASSERGSYNEQFF	TGTGCCAGCAGTGAGCGGGGCTCCTACAATGAGCAGTTCTTC
TRBV7-8	.	16	TRBJ2-7	.	CASSLAAGSSSYEQYF	TGTGCCAGCAGCTTAGCGGCAGGAAGTAGCTCCTACGAGCAGTACTTC
TRBV28	TRBD2	15	TRBJ2-7	.	CASSLVLAGVSEQYF	TGTGCCAGCAGCCTGGTACTAGCGGGAGTTTCCGAGCAGTACTTC
TRBV29-1	.	17	TRBJ2-1	.	CSVSLDSLGGLYNEQFF	TGCAGCGTTAGCCTAGACTCTTTGGGCGGGCTCTACAATGAGCAGTTCTTC
TRBV2	TRBD2	15	TRBJ2-1	.	CASRSSGRLSNEQFF	TGTGCCAGCAGATCGAGCGGGAGGCTCTCCAATGAGCAGTTCTTC
TRBV7-9	.	16	TRBJ2-2	.	CASSFYQKSNTGELFF	TGTGCCAGCAGCTTTTACCAGAAGTCGAACACCGGGGAGCTGTTTTTT
TRBV15	TRBD2	16	TRBJ2-3	.	CATGTSLSGGVDTQYF	TGTGCCACCGGGACAAGCTTGTCGGGAGGGGTGGATACGCAGTATTTT
TRBV18	TRBD1	18	TRBJ2-5	.	CASSPSRDRVFSAETQYF	TGTGCCAGCTCACCAAGCCGGGACAGGGTTTTTTCGGCAGAGACCCAGTACTTC
TRBV11-2	.	14	TRBJ2-7	.	CASTGRTKPYEQYF	TGTGCCAGCACCGGAAGAACAAAACCCTACGAGCAGTACTTC
TRBV6-1	.	12	TRBJ2-1	.	CASSFRGNEQFF	TGTGCCAGCAGTTTCAGGGGCAATGAGCAGTTCTTC
TRBV5-4	.	14	TRBJ1-3	.	CASSLKGVGNTIYF	TGTGCCAGCAGCTTGAAAGGGGTTGGAAACACCATATATTTT
TRBV28	TRBD2	18	TRBJ2-1	once	CASSFQLAGGPRHDEQFF	TGTGCCAGCAGTTTTCAACTAGCGGGAGGCCCACGGCACGATGAGCAGTTCTTC
TRBV2	TRBD2	16	TRBJ2-7	.	CASRDTSGITIYEQYF	TGTGCCAGCAGGGATACTAGCGGGATAACCATCTACGAGCAGTACTTC
TRBV14	.	15	TRBJ2-1	.	CASSQAQLAYNEQFF	TGTGCCAGCAGCCAAGCCCAACTAGCCTACAATGAGCAGTTCTTC
TRBV27	.	15	TRBJ2-3	.	CASSPSFGGADTQYF	TGTGCCAGCAGCCCCTCTTTTGGGGGTGCAGATACGCAGTATTTT
TRBV5-5	TRBD2	14	TRBJ2-7	.	CASRYSSGRYEQYF	TGTGCCAGCAGGTACTCTAGCGGACGCTACGAGCAGTACTTC
TRBV9	TRBD1	15	TRBJ2-1	.	CASSAGTGAHNEQFF	TGTGCCAGCAGCGCCGGGACAGGAGCACACAATGAGCAGTTCTTC
TRBV7-2	.	15	TRBJ2-1	.	CASSLSGAPYNEQFF	TGTGCCAGCAGCTTATCAGGGGCCCCTTACAATGAGCAGTTCTTC
TRBV7-9	.	15	TRBJ1-1	.	CASSLDGSSYAEAFF	TGTGCCAGCAGCTTAGACGGCAGTTCCTACGCTGAAGCTTTCTTT
TRBV5-1	TRBD1	14	TRBJ1-1	once	CASSWGTGFVEAFF	TGCGCCAGCAGCTGGGGGACAGGGTTCGTTGAGGCTTTCTTT
TRBV5-1	.	16	TRBJ1-4	.	CASSLALAGVNEKLFF	TGCGCCAGCAGCTTGGCCCTCGCGGGCGTTAATGAAAAACTGTTTTTT
TRBV11-2	.	15	TRBJ2-3	.	CASSLWRSSTDTQYF	TGTGCCAGCAGCTTATGGCGGTCTAGCACAGATACGCAGTATTTT
TRBV4-2	TRBD2	17	TRBJ2-1	.	CASSQAPGLRVGNEQFF	TGTGCCAGCAGCCAAGCGCCGGGACTACGGGTGGGCAATGAGCAGTTCTTC
TRBV6-5	TRBD1	15	TRBJ1-1	.	CASSSGGQVNTEAFF	TGTGCCAGCAGTTCAGGGGGACAGGTAAACACTGAAGCTTTCTTT
TRBV29-1	TRBD1	14	TRBJ2-7	once	CSVGPGQGKYEQYF	TGCAGCGTTGGGCCGGGACAGGGAAAATACGAGCAGTACTTC
TRBV9	TRBD2	16	TRBJ2-3	.	CASSVSSGGPTDTQYF	TGTGCCAGCAGCGTCTCTAGCGGGGGCCCCACAGATACGCAGTATTTT
TRBV5-1	TRBD1	16	TRBJ2-1	.	CASSGTGGVQYNEQFF	TGCGCCAGCAGCGGGACAGGGGGCGTTCAGTACAATGAGCAGTTCTTC
TRBV9	.	15	TRBJ2-2	once	CASSRPKANTGELFF	TGTGCCAGCAGCCGGCCCAAGGCTAACACCGGGGAGCTGTTTTTT
TRBV5-5	.	12	TRBJ2-1	.	CASSLVRGEQFF	TGTGCCAGCAGCTTGGTCAGGGGTGAGCAGTTCTTC
TRBV9	TRBD2	17	TRBJ2-5	.	CASSVGLAGRGQETQYF	TGTGCCAGCAGCGTAGGACTAGCGGGAAGAGGTCAAGAGACCCAGTACTTC
TRBV28	.	15	TRBJ2-5	.	CASSFRTGRGETQYF	TGTGCCAGCAGTTTTCGGACAGGGAGGGGAGAGACCCAGTACTTC
TRBV5-1	.	15	TRBJ2-7	.	CASSSVGVGTFEQYF	TGCGCCAGCAGCTCGGTCGGGGTAGGAACTTTCGAGCAGTACTTC